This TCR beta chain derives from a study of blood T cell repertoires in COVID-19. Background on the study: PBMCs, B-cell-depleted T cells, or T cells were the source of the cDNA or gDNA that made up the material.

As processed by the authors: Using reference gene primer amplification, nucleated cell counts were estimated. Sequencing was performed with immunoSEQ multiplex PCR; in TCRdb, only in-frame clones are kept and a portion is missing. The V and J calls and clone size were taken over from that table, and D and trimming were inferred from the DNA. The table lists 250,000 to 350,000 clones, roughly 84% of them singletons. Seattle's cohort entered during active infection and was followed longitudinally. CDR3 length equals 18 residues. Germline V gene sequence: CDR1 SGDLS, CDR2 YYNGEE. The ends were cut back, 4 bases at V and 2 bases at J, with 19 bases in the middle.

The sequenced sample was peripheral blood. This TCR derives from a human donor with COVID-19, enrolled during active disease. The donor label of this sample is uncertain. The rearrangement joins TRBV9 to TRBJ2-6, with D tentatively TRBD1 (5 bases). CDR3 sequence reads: CASSPPSGRAPGANVLTF. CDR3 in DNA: TGTGCCAGCAGCCCCCCATCGGGCAGGGCCCCTGGGGCCAACGTCCTGACTTTC.